This T cell receptor (beta chain) was identified during a study of cytomegalovirus exposure and HLA in healthy donors. The CDR3 runs 12 residues. Germline assignment: CDR1 ENHRY and CDR2 SYGVKD. Deletions cut 5 bases from V and 6 bases from J, with 8 bases between. Use of 60 Vbeta and 13 Jbeta primers characterized the PCR. TCRdb's copy holds only in-frame clones and misses some; the assay was immunoSEQ multiplex PCR. This sample has some 200,000 clones, with roughly 80% found just once. The chain is built from TRBV10-3 and TRBJ2-1, with D perhaps TRBD2 (5 bases). This clonotype originated in a female donor in good health and CMV-seronegative. The material sequenced was PBMCs. The CDR3: CAISTSRNEQFF. For the CDR3, the DNA is TGTGCCATCAGTACTAGTCGCAATGAGCAGTTCTTC.